This TCR beta chain originates from a study of cytomegalovirus exposure and HLA in healthy donors. Study-wide findings and caveats: Specificity of a few CMV-associated chains for CMV antigens was verified in vitro. A list of 150 to 200 TCR beta chains associated with cytomegalovirus was given. According to a subsequent analysis, TCR clusters identified in the first cohort showed a tendency to co-occur across the roughly 120 validation repertoires.

In its sample, this clone was seen once. Antigen specificity is unknown. Sequencing used immunoSEQ multiplex PCR; TCRdb keeps in-frame clones, though not all of them. The table has 110,000 to 150,000 clones, about 94% seen once. The donors belonged to the approximately 110-subject validation cohort, separate from the roughly 670-subject first cohort. V lost 3 bases to trimming and J lost 6 bases, with 9 bases between them. This CDR3 comprises 11 residues. The germline gives CDR1 DFQATT, CDR2 SNEGSKA (reference sequence). The clonotype comes from a young man in good health and CMV-seropositive. This rearrangement joins TRBV20-1 to TRBJ2-7, with no clear D. The source material was PBMCs. CDR3: CSASENGEQYF. As DNA, the CDR3 is TGCAGTGCTAGCGAAAACGGCGAGCAGTACTTC.